The next 31 T cell receptor beta chains were all read from a single sample in a study of Tregs in tolerant kidney transplant recipients. Assay: immunoSEQ multiplex PCR; the TCRdb copy retains only in-frame clones and omits some. The specimen's table records some 22,000 clones. The nonmyeloablative bone marrow transplants came from related graft donors, with transient mixed chimerism. This specimen consisted of CD4+ T cells from blood (PBMCs), obtained 6 months after the transplant. These receptors were taken from a human patient who received a combined kidney and bone marrow transplant. The graft donor may be the source of some T cells.

Concerning this clone itself: Read data end 3 residues before the CDR3 end; the end is taken from the germline J gene. The chain carries TRBV6-2 or TRBV6-3 and TRBJ2-3; perhaps TRBD1 as D (6 bases). CDR1 is MNHEY, CDR2 SVGEGT, per germline. V was pared by 8 bases and J by 0 bases, with 9 bases between. The CDR3 extends over 13 amino acids. The CDR3 bases that were read are TGTGCCAGCCAGGGACAAAGCACAGATACG. Translating it yields CASQGQSTDT. The whole CDR3 sequence is CASQGQSTDTQYF.

As to this clone: The read ends 3 residues shy of where the CDR3 ends; the end is completed using the germline J gene. The chain combines TRBV5-5 with TRBJ1-3, with TRBD1 as a possible D gene (5 bases). The germline V gene encodes CDR1 SGHKS and CDR2 YYEKEE (reference sequence). V gave up 4 bases and J gave up 7 bases, with 18 bases separating them. CDR3 size: 15 residues. The CDR3 DNA, read in part, is TGTGCCAGCAGCATCCAGGGCAGGGCCGGGAACACC. It yields the protein CASSIQGRAGNT. The whole CDR3 reads CASSIQGRAGNTIYF.

Turning to this clone: Sequencing ends 3 residues short of the CDR3 end; the germline J gene provides the rest. J is TRBJ2-5 and V is TRBV5-4; maybe TRBD2 (5 bases). The CDR3 totals 13 residues. The germline V gene encodes CDR1 SGHNT and CDR2 YYREEE (reference sequence). CDR3: CASSEGPESTQYF. CDR3 DNA, as far as it was read: TGTGCCAGCAGTGAGGGCCCCGAATCTACC.

Incomplete CDR3 DNA: TGTGCCAGCAGTTTATTTACGGGGACTGAA. This sequence encodes CASSLFTGTE. The full CDR3 protein is CASSLFTGTEAFF. This rearrangement joins TRBV6-2 or TRBV6-3 to TRBJ1-1, with no clear D. The read ends 3 residues early relative to the CDR3; the germline J gene fills the gap. This CDR3 spans 13 amino acids. From germline, CDR1 is MNHEY and CDR2 SVGEGT. The V gene lost 4 bases and the J gene lost 5 bases, with 11 bases spanning the gap.

Points on this clone: Relative to the germline gene, one junction end is altered; a read error may explain this. Read coverage stops 3 residues before the CDR3 terminus; the germline J gene supplies the remainder. This chain links TRBV12-3 or TRBV12-4 with TRBJ2-1; 10 bases map to TRBD2. The CDR3 sequence is 16 residues long. CDR3: CASSSSTSGSSNEQFF. The CDR3 DNA, read in part, is TGTGCCAGCAGTTCGTCGACTAGCGGGTCCTCCAATGAG.

A note on this clone: Read coverage stops 3 residues before the CDR3 terminus; the germline J gene supplies the remainder. The chain carries TRBV7-2 and TRBJ2-2, with D unclear. Germline CDR1 SGHTA, CDR2 FQGNSA. This CDR3 has 13 residues. The V and J ends lost 5 bases and 7 bases respectively, with 11 bases between them. The chain's CDR3 is CASSTRSGGELFF. CDR3 bases read: TGTGCCAGCAGCACACGATCGGGCGGGGAG.

This clone is medium-sized by frequency. The missing CDR3 end, 3 residues past where the read stops, is filled in from the germline J gene. The rearrangement uses TRBV29-1 and TRBJ2-3; D remains unclear. The germline V gene encodes CDR1 SQVTM and CDR2 ANQGSEA. The germline V and J ends were trimmed by 3 bases and 2 bases, with 12 bases remaining between them. The CDR3 is made up of 14 amino acids. The DNA read from the CDR3 is TGCAGCGTTGATTCCAGCGCCGACACAGATACG. Residues: CSVDSSADTDT. The entire CDR3 reads CSVDSSADTDTQYF.

Regarding this clone: The CDR3 is cut off 3 residues early in the read; its end comes from the germline J gene. This sequence joins TRBV5-1 and TRBJ1-6; D is possibly TRBD1 (5 bases). The germline V gene encodes CDR1 SGHRS and CDR2 YFSETQ. This CDR3 spans 17 amino acids. The germline V and J ends were trimmed by 0 bases and 8 bases, with 18 bases remaining between them. The CDR3 is CASSLVQRGDFDSPLHF. CDR3 bases read: TGCGCCAGCAGCTTGGTTCAGAGGGGAGATTTTGATTCACCC.

About this clone itself: The observed sequence ends 3 residues before the CDR3 terminus, with the missing tail filled in from the germline J gene. The chain couples TRBV20-1 to TRBJ2-3, with 9 bases identical to TRBD2. The J segment lost 0 bases and the V segment lost 5 bases, leaving 9 bases of the junction unmatched. From germline, CDR1 is DFQATT and CDR2 SNEGSKA (reference sequence). This CDR3 is built from 16 residues. This chain's CDR3 is CSACICLAGSTDTQYF. The covered CDR3 bases are TGCAGTGCTTGTATTTGTCTAGCGGGAAGCACAGATACG.

Note on this clone: The CDR3 end lies 3 residues beyond the end of the read and is filled in from the germline J gene. This chain joins TRBV27 and TRBJ1-1, with 9 nucleotides matching TRBD1. The CDR3 runs to 14 residues. Trimming cost V 4 bases and J 5 bases; bases outside gene matches: 5. Germline CDR1 and CDR2: MNHEY and SMNVEV (reference sequence). The CDR3 protein is CASSYGTGYTEAFF. The sequenced CDR3 bases are TGTGCCAGCAGTTACGGGACAGGGTATACTGAA.

Note on this clone: From the germline J gene comes the end of the CDR3, since the read stops 3 residues before it. This sequence joins TRBV5-1 and TRBJ1-1; 8 nucleotides agree with TRBD1. Germline V gene data show CDR1 as SGHRS and CDR2 as YFSETQ. This CDR3 has 15 residues. The CDR3 DNA, read in part, is TGCGCCAGCAGCTTGGGCACCAGTGGACAGGGCAGG. Translated, it gives CASSLGTSGQGR. The whole CDR3 protein is CASSLGTSGQGRAFF.

About this clone: Coverage ceases 3 residues before the CDR3 finishes, and the germline J gene fills in the end. This chain links TRBV13 with TRBJ1-1; 7 nucleotides match TRBD1. V lost 5 bases and J lost 3; bases outside the gene matches: 3. Germline assignment: CDR1 PRHDT and CDR2 FYEKMQ (reference sequence). The CDR3 spans 13 residues. This chain's CDR3 is CASSPGQHTEAFF. The DNA read from the CDR3 is TGTGCCAGCAGCCCGGGACAGCACACTGAA.

A note on this clone: The read ends 3 residues early relative to the CDR3; the germline J gene fills the gap. The chain combines TRBV10-3 with TRBJ1-2, with a possible D match to TRBD1 (5 bases). The CDR3 contains 11 residues. Germline-derived CDR1 and CDR2 are ENHRY and SYGVKD. The part of the CDR3 DNA that was read is TGTGCCTCCCGCGGGGGTGAGGGC. Residues: CASRGGEG. The CDR3, in full, reads CASRGGEGYTF.

With respect to this clone: Read data end 3 residues before the CDR3 end; the end is taken from the germline J gene. The gene calls are TRBV7-2 and TRBJ2-7, with 8 bases that match TRBD1. The CDR3 loop spans 15 amino acids. Germline values: CDR1 SGHTA, CDR2 FQGNSA. With 2 bases clipped from V and 6 bases from J, the junction kept 9 bases outside the gene matches. The sequenced CDR3 bases are TGTGCCAGCAGCTTAAGGACAGGGTCGTTGGTCGAG. This encodes CASSLRTGSLVE. The full CDR3 protein is CASSLRTGSLVEQYF.

On this clone: The CDR3 extends 3 residues past the end of the read, so its final part is completed from the germline J gene. V is TRBV20-1 and J is TRBJ1-1; TRBD1 matches 7 bases. This CDR3 has 14 amino acids. The ends lost 3 bases at V and 2 bases at J; junction bases unmatched: 6. Germline CDR1 reads DFQATT; CDR2 reads SNEGSKA (reference sequence). CDR3 amino acids: CSARKGQINTEAFF. The sequenced part of the CDR3 DNA is TGCAGTGCTAGGAAGGGACAGATTAACACTGAA.

Turning to this clone: The read ends 3 residues early relative to the CDR3; the germline J gene fills the gap. The rearrangement joins TRBV6-4 to TRBJ1-5; D remains unclear. V was shortened by 2 bases and J by 2 bases, with 22 bases between the two germline ends. Germline values: CDR1 MRHNA, CDR2 SNTAGT. The CDR3 contains 19 residues. The CDR3 region is CASSDTNDKYPLGNQPQHF. The CDR3 DNA, read in part, is TGTGCCAGCAGTGACACAAACGACAAATATCCCTTAGGCAATCAGCCC.

Comments on this clone: The DNA ends 3 residues before the CDR3 does, and the rest of the CDR3 is filled in from the germline J gene. V gene TRBV19 combines with J gene TRBJ1-2, with 7 bases aligning to TRBD1. Germline V gives CDR1 LNHDA, CDR2 SQIVND (reference sequence). The CDR3 has 14 residues. The junction had 9 bases not matched to a gene; V was cut back by 6 bases and J by 5 bases. The sequenced CDR3 bases are TGTGCCAGTAGCCGGGCGGGACAGCTATATGGC. Translated: CASSRAGQLYG. The whole CDR3 reads CASSRAGQLYGYTF.

Regarding this clone: Sequencing ends 3 residues short of the CDR3 end; the germline J gene provides the rest. The rearrangement joins TRBV11-3 to TRBJ2-3, with TRBD1 identical over 7 bases. Losses at the gene ends were 4 bases for V and 2 bases for J; bases not matched to a gene: 3. Germline CDR1 is SGHNT and CDR2 is YENEEA. The CDR3 runs 14 residues. Incomplete CDR3 DNA: TGTGCCAGCAGCTCAGGACAGGCCACAGATACG. Its protein is CASSSGQATDT. The CDR3 as a whole reads CASSSGQATDTQYF.

A note on this clone: With the read ending 3 residues before the CDR3 end, the germline J gene is used to fill in that end. J is TRBJ2-2 and V is TRBV10-3, with D perhaps matching TRBD1 (6 bases). The CDR3 totals 13 residues. The germline V gene has CDR1 ENHRY and CDR2 SYGVKD. V was clipped by 7 bases and J by 6 bases, with 12 bases between them. CDR3 DNA, as far as it was read: TGTGCCATCAATTACAGGGAAGCCGGGGAG. Its translation is CAINYREAGE. The full-length CDR3 reads as CAINYREAGELFF.

For this clone: The read finishes 3 residues shy of the CDR3 end, and the germline J gene is used to complete it. This chain joins TRBV19 and TRBJ1-5; D gene uncertain. This CDR3 spans 18 amino acids. Germline assignment: CDR1 LNHDA and CDR2 SQIVND (reference sequence). Trimming took 1 base from V and 0 from J, leaving 16 bases between them. The covered CDR3 bases are TGTGCCAGTAGTATAGGAGAGAACAGTTGGTATAGCAATCAGCCC. This translates into CASSIGENSWYSNQP. The full CDR3 protein is CASSIGENSWYSNQPQHF.

CDR3 DNA, as far as it was read: TGTGCCAGCAGCTCGTACCAGGGAGGAGGGTATGGC. Amino acid sequence: CASSSYQGGGYG. The full CDR3 reads CASSSYQGGGYGYTF. The chain uses TRBV7-2 and TRBJ1-2; D is possibly TRBD1 (5 bases). The read is 3 residues too short to cover the CDR3 end, so that end is filled in from the germline J gene. V lost 4 bases, J lost 5 bases, and 17 bases lay in between. Germline V gene data show CDR1 as SGHTA and CDR2 as FQGNSA. The CDR3 is made up of 15 amino acids.

Of note for this clone: Read sequence stops 3 residues before the CDR3 end, and the germline J gene provides the missing end. V and J are TRBV5-1 and TRBJ1-1; 8 positions agree with TRBD1. Germline-derived CDR1 and CDR2 are SGHRS and YFSETQ. This CDR3 comprises 15 residues. V lost 1 base to trimming and J lost 7 bases; unmatched junction nucleotides: 9. The part of the CDR3 DNA that was read is TGCGCCAGCAGCTTGATGGATTCGGGGACAGGTGAA. Translation: CASSLMDSGTGE. The complete CDR3 reads CASSLMDSGTGEAFF.

This clone is identified as medium-sized from frequency. The sequence runs out 3 residues before the end of the CDR3; the remainder is reconstructed from the germline J gene. The rearrangement joins TRBV18 to TRBJ2-3, with 11 bases identical to TRBD2. CDR1 and CDR2 (germline): KGHSH, LQKENI. With V trimmed by 3 bases and J by 2 bases, 4 bases remained unmatched. CDR3 length equals 16 residues. The CDR3: CASSPRLAGYTDTQYF. CDR3 bases read: TGTGCCAGCTCACCTCGACTAGCGGGGTACACAGATACG.

As regards this clone: The read falls 3 residues short of the CDR3 end, and the missing part is taken from the germline J gene. The V gene is TRBV19, the J gene TRBJ1-2, with 9 bases fitting TRBD1. Germline V gives CDR1 LNHDA, CDR2 SQIVND (reference sequence). This CDR3 has 17 amino acids. Trimming took 10 bases from V and 6 from J; bases not matched to a gene: 21. The CDR3: CATQPLGTGFFFDGYTF. Partial CDR3 DNA: TGTGCCACGCAACCTCTGGGGACAGGGTTCTTTTTTGATGGC.

With respect to this clone: The CDR3 end is not reached by the read, which stops 3 residues before it; the germline J gene fills it in. The chain is built from TRBV19 and TRBJ2-2; 9 bases match TRBD2. J lost 5 bases, V lost 1 base, and 5 bases had no gene match. This CDR3 spans 16 amino acids. Germline assignment: CDR1 LNHDA and CDR2 SQIVND (reference sequence). The CDR3 DNA, read in part, is TGTGCCAGTAGTATAGGGGCTAGCGGGAAAACCGGGGAG. Translating it yields CASSIGASGKTGE. The full CDR3 is CASSIGASGKTGELFF.

Note on this clone: The read ends 3 residues shy of where the CDR3 ends; the end is completed using the germline J gene. This chain joins TRBV5-1 and TRBJ1-6; 7 bases are shared with TRBD1. Germline V gene sequence: CDR1 SGHRS, CDR2 YFSETQ. With 4 bases clipped from V and 4 bases from J, the junction kept 8 bases outside the gene matches. This CDR3 is built from 16 residues. The CDR3 sequence: CASSRAAGQYNSPLHF. Incomplete CDR3 DNA: TGCGCCAGCAGCCGAGCGGCGGGACAGTATAATTCACCC.

Points on this clone: The CDR3 is cut off 3 residues early in the read; its end comes from the germline J gene. The chain joins TRBV7-8 to TRBJ2-5, with 9 bases identical to TRBD1. With V trimmed by 5 bases and J by 5 bases, 3 bases remained unmatched. Per germline, CDR1 SGHVS and CDR2 FQNEAQ. The CDR3 covers 13 residues. This CDR3 reads CASSRDRGETQYF. The sequenced part of the CDR3 DNA is TGTGCCAGCAGCCGTGACAGGGGGGAGACC.

Turning to this clone: The read comes to an end 3 residues before the CDR3 does, leaving the germline J gene to fill in the end. The chain joins TRBV2 to TRBJ1-2, with 7 bases fitting TRBD1. CDR1 and CDR2 from the germline V gene are SNHLY and FYNNEI. There are 14 residues in the CDR3. Trimming cost V 4 bases and J 3 bases; bases outside gene matches: 5. Incomplete CDR3 DNA: TGTGCCAGCAGTGTGGGACAGTGGGACTATGGC. Translation: CASSVGQWDYG. The whole CDR3 region reads CASSVGQWDYGYTF.

With regard to this clone: Read sequence stops 3 residues before the CDR3 end, and the germline J gene provides the missing end. The gene calls are TRBV19 and TRBJ1-5; 8 positions match TRBD1. The germline V gene has CDR1 LNHDA and CDR2 SQIVND (reference sequence). This CDR3 has 17 amino acids. The trim removed 3 bases at V and 2 bases at J, leaving 9 bases unmatched. CDR3 loop: CASSMGAGGWGNQPQHF. The sequenced CDR3 bases are TGTGCCAGTAGTATGGGCGCAGGGGGCTGGGGCAATCAGCCC.

Notes on this clone: The read is 3 residues too short to cover the CDR3 end, so that end is filled in from the germline J gene. V usage is TRBV6-2 or TRBV6-3 and J usage is TRBJ1-2; 9 bases are shared with TRBD1. V lost 7 bases to trimming and J lost 7 bases; unmatched junction nucleotides: 10. The CDR3 length is 14 residues. The germline V gene has CDR1 MNHEY and CDR2 SVGEGT. The sequenced CDR3 bases are TGTGCCAGCAACTCTCCGGGACAGGGTTTTGGC. It codes for CASNSPGQGFG. The CDR3 reads in full as CASNSPGQGFGYTF.

A note on this clone: The CDR3 goes on 3 residues after the read ends, and that part is filled in from the germline J gene. The chain combines TRBV7-3 with TRBJ2-3; 13 bases are a match to TRBD2. With V trimmed by 0 bases and J by 4 bases, 10 bases remained unmatched. Germline V gene sequence: CDR1 SGHTA, CDR2 FQGTGA. The length of the CDR3 is 19 residues. CDR3 residues: CASSLTRTSGSPGADTQYF. The covered CDR3 bases are TGTGCCAGCAGCTTAACGCGGACTAGCGGGAGCCCTGGGGCAGATACG.